This T cell receptor beta chain was captured in a study of CD8 T cells in Susac syndrome. Losses at the gene ends were 2 bases for V and 3 bases for J; bases not matched to a gene: 7. Per the germline V gene, CDR1 is MNHEY and CDR2 is SMNVEV (reference sequence). This CDR3 has 16 residues. With random hexamers, roughly 0.45 to 1 ug RNA was reverse transcribed. Using its own MiXCR run on the immunoSEQ multiplex PCR reads, TCRdb lists one record per CDR3 protein. The sample holds roughly 150,000 distinct CDR3 sequences; approximately 95% are singletons and the top ten take about 0.086%. While CD8+ and CD4+ T cells were isolated negatively, TEMRA cells were enriched by FACS.

This sequence was found in a human donor with multiple sclerosis. This rearrangement joins TRBV27 to TRBJ2-5; the match to TRBD1 covers 9 bases. The sample consisted of CD4+ T cells from PBMCs. Written as DNA, the CDR3 is TGTGCCAGCAGTTTACTCGGGACAGGGTTGAAAGAGACCCAGTACTTC. Its protein is CASSLLGTGLKETQYF.